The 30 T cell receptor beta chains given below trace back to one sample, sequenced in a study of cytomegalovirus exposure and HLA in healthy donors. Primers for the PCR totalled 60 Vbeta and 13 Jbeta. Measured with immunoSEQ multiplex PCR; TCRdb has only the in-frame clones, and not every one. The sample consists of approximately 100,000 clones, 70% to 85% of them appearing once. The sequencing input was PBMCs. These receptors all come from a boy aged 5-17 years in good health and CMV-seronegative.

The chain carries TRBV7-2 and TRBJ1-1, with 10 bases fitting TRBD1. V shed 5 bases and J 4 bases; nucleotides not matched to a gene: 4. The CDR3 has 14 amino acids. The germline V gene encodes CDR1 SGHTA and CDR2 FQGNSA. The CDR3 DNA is TGTGCCAGCAGCAAAAGACAGGGGGCCACTGAAGCTTTCTTT. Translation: CASSKRQGATEAFF.

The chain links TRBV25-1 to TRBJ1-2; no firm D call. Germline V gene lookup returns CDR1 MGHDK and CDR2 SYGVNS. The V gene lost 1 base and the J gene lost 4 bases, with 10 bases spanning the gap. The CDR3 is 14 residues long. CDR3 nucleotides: TGTGCCAGCAGTGAATTGAGGGCTTCCTATGGCTACACCTTC. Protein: CASSELRASYGYTF.

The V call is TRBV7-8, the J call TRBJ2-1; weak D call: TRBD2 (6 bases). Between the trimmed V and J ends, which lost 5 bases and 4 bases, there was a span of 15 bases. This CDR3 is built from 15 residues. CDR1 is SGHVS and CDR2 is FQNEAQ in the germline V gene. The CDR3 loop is CASSHMEGPYNEQFF. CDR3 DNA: TGTGCCAGCAGCCACATGGAGGGACCTTACAATGAGCAGTTCTTC. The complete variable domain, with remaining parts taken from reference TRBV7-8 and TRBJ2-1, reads GAGVSQSPRYKVAKRGQDVALRCDPISGHVSLFWYQQALGQGPEFLTYFQNEAQLDKSGLPSDRFFAERPEGSVSTLKIQRTQQEDSAVYLCASSHMEGPYNEQFFGPGTRLTVL.

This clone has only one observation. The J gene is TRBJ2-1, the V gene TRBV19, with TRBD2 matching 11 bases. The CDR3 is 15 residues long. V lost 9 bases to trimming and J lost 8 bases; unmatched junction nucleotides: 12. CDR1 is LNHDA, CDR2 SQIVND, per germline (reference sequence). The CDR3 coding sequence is TGTGCCAGGCTCATGGTAGCGGGGGGGTTGGATGAGCAGTTCTTC. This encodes CARLMVAGGLDEQFF.

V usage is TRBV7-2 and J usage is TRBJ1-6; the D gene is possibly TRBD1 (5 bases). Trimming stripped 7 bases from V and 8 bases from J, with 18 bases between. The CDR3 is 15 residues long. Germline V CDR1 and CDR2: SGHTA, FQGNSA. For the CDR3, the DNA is TGTGCCAGCAAATTGGGGCGAATTTTGGATTCACCCCTCCACTTT. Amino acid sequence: CASKLGRILDSPLHF.

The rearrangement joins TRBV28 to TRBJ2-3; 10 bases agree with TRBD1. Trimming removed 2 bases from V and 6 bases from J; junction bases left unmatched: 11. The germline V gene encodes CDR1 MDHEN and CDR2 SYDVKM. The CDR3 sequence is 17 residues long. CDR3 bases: TGTGCCAGCAGTTTACCAACCCGGGACAGGGGCGACGATACGCAGTATTTT. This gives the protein CASSLPTRDRGDDTQYF.

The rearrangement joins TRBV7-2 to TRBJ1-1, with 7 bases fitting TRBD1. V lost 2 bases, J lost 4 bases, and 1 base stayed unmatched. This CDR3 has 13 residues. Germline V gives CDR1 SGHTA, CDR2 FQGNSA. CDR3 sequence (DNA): TGTGCCAGCAGCTTACAGGGGGGCACTGAAGCTTTCTTT. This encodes CASSLQGGTEAFF.

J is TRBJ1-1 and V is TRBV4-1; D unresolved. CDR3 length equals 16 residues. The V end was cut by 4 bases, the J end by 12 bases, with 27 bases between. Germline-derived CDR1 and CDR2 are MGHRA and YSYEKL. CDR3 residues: CASSPVGVPPHWAPFF. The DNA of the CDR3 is TGCGCCAGCAGCCCTGTTGGCGTGCCTCCCCACTGGGCCCCTTTCTTT.

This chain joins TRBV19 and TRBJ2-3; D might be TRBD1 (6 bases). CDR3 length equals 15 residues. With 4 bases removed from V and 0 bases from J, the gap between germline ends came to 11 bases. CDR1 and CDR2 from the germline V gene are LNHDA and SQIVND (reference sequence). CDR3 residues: CASSTYRASTDTQYF. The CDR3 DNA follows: TGTGCCAGTAGTACCTACAGGGCTAGCACAGATACGCAGTATTTT.

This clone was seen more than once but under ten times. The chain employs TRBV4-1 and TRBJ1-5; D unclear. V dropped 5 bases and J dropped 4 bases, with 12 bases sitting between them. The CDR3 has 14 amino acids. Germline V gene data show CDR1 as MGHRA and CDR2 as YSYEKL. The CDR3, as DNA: TGCGCCAGCAGCGGACGTGGGAGGAATCAGCCCCAGCATTTT. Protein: CASSGRGRNQPQHF.

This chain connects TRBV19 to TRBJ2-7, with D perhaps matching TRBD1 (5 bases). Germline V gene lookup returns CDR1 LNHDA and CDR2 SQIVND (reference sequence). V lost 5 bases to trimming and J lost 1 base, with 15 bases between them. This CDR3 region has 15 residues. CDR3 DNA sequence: TGTGCCAGTAGTTACGACAGCCAGTCTTCCTACGAGCAGTACGTC. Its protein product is CASSYDSQSSYEQYV.

This CDR3 reads CASSLEGQSTSYEQYF. Here the CDR3 DNA reads TGCGCCAGCAGCTTGGAAGGACAGTCAACCTCCTACGAGCAGTACTTC. The chain recombines TRBV5-1 with TRBJ2-7; D may be TRBD1 (6 bases). Germline V gene data show CDR1 as SGHRS and CDR2 as YFSETQ. There are 16 residues in the CDR3. Trimming removed 0 bases at V and 0 bases at J, with 13 bases between.

CDR3 residues: CASTNRGEQETQYF. The CDR3 nucleotides are TGTGCCAGCACCAACCGGGGGGAACAAGAGACCCAGTACTTC. The V gene is TRBV13, the J gene TRBJ2-5, with 7 bases that match TRBD2. The CDR3 loop spans 14 amino acids. Trimming removed 7 bases from V and 2 bases from J; junction bases left unmatched: 7. Germline lookup yields CDR1 PRHDT and CDR2 FYEKMQ (reference sequence). The full variable domain, with the rest looked up from reference TRBV13 and TRBJ2-5, is AAGVIQSPRHLIKEKRETATLKCYPIPRHDTVYWYQQGPGQDPQFLISFYEKMQSDKGSIPDRFSAQQFSDYHSELNMSSLELGDSALYFCASTNRGEQETQYFGPGTRLLVL.

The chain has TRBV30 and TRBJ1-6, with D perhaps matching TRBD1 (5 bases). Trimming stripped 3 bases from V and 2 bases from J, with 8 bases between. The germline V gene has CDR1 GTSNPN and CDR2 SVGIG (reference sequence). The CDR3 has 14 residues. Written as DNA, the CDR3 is TGTGCCTGGAGCGCAGGGACCTATAATTCACCCCTCCACTTT. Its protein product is CAWSAGTYNSPLHF.

CDR3 protein: CASSQGYAGELFF. Written as DNA, the CDR3 is TGCGCCAGCAGCCAAGGTTATGCCGGGGAGCTGTTTTTT. The chain has TRBV4-1 and TRBJ2-2; D is ambiguous. The CDR3 loop spans 13 amino acids. Germline CDR1 MGHRA, CDR2 YSYEKL. Trimming took 1 base from V and 6 from J, leaving 6 bases between them.

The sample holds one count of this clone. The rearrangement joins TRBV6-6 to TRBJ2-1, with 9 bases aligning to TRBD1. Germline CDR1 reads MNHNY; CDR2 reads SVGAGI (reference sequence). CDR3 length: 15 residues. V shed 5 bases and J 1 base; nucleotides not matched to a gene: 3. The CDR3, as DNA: TGTGCCAGCAGTCAACAGGGGGCTTCCTACAATGAGCAGTTCTTC. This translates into CASSQQGASYNEQFF.

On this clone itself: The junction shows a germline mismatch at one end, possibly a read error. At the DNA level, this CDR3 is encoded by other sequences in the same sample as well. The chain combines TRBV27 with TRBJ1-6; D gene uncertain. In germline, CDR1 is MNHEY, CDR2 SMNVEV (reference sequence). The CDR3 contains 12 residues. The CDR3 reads CASSLRNSPLHF. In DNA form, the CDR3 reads TGTGCCAGCAGTCTGCGAAATTCCCCCCTCCACTTT.

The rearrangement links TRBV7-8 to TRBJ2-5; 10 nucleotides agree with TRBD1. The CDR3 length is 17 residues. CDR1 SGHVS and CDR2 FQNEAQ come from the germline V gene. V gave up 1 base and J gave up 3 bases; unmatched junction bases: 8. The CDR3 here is CASSLDTSGTGEETQYF. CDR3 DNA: TGTGCCAGCAGCTTAGATACTTCGGGGACAGGGGAAGAGACCCAGTACTTC.

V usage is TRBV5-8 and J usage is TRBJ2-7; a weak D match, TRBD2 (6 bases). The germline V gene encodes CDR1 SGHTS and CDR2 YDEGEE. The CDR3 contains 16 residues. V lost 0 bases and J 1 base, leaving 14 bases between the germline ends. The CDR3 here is CASSLDGGGASYEQYF. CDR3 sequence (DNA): TGTGCCAGCAGCTTGGACGGGGGAGGCGCTTCCTACGAGCAGTACTTC.

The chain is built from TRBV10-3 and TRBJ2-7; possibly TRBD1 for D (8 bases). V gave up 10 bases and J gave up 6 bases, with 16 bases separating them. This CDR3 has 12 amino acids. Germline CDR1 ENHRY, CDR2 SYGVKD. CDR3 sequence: CATATGEGEQYF. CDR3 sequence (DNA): TGTGCCACCGCGACAGGGGAGGGCGAGCAGTACTTC.

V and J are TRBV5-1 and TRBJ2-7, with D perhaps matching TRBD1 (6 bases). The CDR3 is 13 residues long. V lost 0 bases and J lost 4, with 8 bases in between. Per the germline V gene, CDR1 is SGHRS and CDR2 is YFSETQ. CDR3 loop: CASSLGQEYEQYF. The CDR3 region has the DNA TGCGCCAGCAGCTTGGGACAGGAATACGAGCAGTACTTC.

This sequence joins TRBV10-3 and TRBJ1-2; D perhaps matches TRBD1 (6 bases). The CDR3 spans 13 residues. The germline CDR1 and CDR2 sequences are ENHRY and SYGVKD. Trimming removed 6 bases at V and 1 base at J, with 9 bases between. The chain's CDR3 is CAIRDSLNYGYTF. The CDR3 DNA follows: TGTGCCATCAGGGACAGCCTTAACTATGGCTACACCTTC.

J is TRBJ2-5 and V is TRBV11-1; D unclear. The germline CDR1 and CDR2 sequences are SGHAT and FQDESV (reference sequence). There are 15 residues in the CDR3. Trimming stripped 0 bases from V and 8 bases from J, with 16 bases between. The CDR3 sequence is CASSLAWARDDTQYF. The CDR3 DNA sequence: TGTGCCAGCAGCTTAGCGTGGGCCCGCGACGATACCCAGTACTTC.

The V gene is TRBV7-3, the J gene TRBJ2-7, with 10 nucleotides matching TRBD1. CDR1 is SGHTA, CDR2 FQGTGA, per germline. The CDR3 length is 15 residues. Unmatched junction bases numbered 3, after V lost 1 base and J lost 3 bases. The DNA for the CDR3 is TGTGCCAGCAGCTTAATGGGGACAGGGGACTACGAGCAGTACTTC. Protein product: CASSLMGTGDYEQYF.

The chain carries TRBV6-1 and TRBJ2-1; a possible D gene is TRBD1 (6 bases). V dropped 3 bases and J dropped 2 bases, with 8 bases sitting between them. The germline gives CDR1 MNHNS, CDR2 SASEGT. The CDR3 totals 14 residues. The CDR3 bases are TGTGCCAGCAGTGAGGGACACCCCTACAATGAGCAGTTCTTC. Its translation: CASSEGHPYNEQFF.

The CDR3: CASSPRDSKINYGYTF. The CDR3 DNA sequence: TGTGCCAGCAGCCCCAGGGACAGCAAAATAAACTATGGCTACACCTTC. This chain joins TRBV7-8 and TRBJ1-2; 7 positions match TRBD1. Germline trimming cut 5 bases from V and 2 bases from J; bases unmatched to any gene: 11. The V gene's germline CDR1 is SGHVS and CDR2 FQNEAQ. The CDR3 is 16 amino acids.

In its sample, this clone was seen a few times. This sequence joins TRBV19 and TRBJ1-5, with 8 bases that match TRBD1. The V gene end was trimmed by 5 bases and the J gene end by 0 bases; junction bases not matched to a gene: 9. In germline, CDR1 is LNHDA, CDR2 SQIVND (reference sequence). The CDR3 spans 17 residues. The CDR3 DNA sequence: TGTGCCAGTAGTTCCGGGACAGGAGTTTATAGCAATCAGCCCCAGCATTTT. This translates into CASSSGTGVYSNQPQHF.

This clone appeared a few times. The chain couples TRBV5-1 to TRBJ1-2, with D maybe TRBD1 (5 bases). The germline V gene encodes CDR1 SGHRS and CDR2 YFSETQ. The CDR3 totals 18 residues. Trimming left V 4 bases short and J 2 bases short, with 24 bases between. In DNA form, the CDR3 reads TGCGCCAGCAGCAGAGGACAAACCTCTATTCAACGGAACTATGGCTACACCTTC. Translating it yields CASSRGQTSIQRNYGYTF.

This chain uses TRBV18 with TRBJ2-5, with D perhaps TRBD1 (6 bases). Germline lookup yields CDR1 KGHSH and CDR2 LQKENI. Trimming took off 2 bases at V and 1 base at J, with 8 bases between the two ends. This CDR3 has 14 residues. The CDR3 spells CASSPVQGQETQYF. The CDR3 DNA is TGTGCCAGCTCACCAGTACAGGGCCAAGAGACCCAGTACTTC.

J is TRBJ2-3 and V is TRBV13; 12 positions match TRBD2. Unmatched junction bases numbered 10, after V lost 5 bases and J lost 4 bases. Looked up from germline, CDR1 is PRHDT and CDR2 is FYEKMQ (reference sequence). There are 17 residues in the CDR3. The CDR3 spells CASSQGSRLAGADTQYF. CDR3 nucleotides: TGTGCCAGCAGCCAAGGTTCGCGACTAGCGGGAGCAGATACGCAGTATTTT.